Below, 15 T cell receptor beta chains from the same sample are listed, as sequenced in a study of cytomegalovirus exposure and HLA in healthy donors. The PCR used 60 Vbeta and 13 Jbeta primers. This table comes from immunoSEQ multiplex PCR, and its TCRdb copy is limited to in-frame clones, with some not included. The table includes under 200,000 clones, roughly 75% detected once. Source material: PBMCs. These TCRs come from a woman aged 40 to 50 in good health and CMV-seropositive.

This clone turned up a few times. The chain recombines TRBV5-1 with TRBJ2-5; 11 bases agree with TRBD2. Germline V gene lookup returns CDR1 SGHRS and CDR2 YFSETQ. CDR3 size: 14 residues. V shed 5 bases, J shed 4 bases, and the junction held 4 bases outside the gene matches. The DNA of the CDR3 is TGCGCCAGCAGTATCACTAGCGGGAGAGAGACCCAGTACTTC. Translated: CASSITSGRETQYF.

The chain has TRBV7-2 and TRBJ2-3; the D gene is possibly TRBD1 (5 bases). This CDR3 spans 14 amino acids. The V end lost 4 bases, the J end lost 6 bases, and 14 bases lay between the germline ends. CDR1 is SGHTA, CDR2 FQGNSA, per germline. The CDR3 sequence: CASSSGNGWDTQYF. CDR3 nucleotides: TGTGCCAGCAGCTCAGGGAACGGGTGGGATACGCAGTATTTT.

This clone was picked up one time. This chain uses TRBV7-2 with TRBJ1-1, with D unclear. V gave up 2 bases and J gave up 3 bases, with 10 bases separating them. The CDR3 contains 14 residues. CDR1 and CDR2 (germline): SGHTA, FQGNSA. This CDR3 reads CASSLFPRDTEAFF. As DNA, the CDR3 is TGTGCCAGCAGCTTATTTCCGAGGGACACTGAAGCTTTCTTT.

V usage is TRBV18 and J usage is TRBJ1-1; TRBD1 might be the D (6 bases). The germline V gene encodes CDR1 KGHSH and CDR2 LQKENI. CDR3 size: 14 residues. Trimming pared 3 bases from V and 1 base from J, leaving 9 bases between. The CDR3 sequence: CASSPRGANTEAFF. The CDR3 DNA follows: TGTGCCAGCTCACCGCGGGGGGCGAACACTGAAGCTTTCTTT.

This chain connects TRBV2 to TRBJ1-1; no reliable D call. V was shortened by 4 bases and J by 1 base, with 10 bases between the two germline ends. Germline assignment: CDR1 SNHLY and CDR2 FYNNEI. This CDR3 spans 14 amino acids. The CDR3 loop reads CASSVRQANTEAFF. The CDR3 DNA reads as TGTGCCAGCAGTGTCCGGCAGGCGAACACTGAAGCTTTCTTT.

The chain recombines TRBV6-5 with TRBJ2-5; TRBD1 matches 10 bases. Gene TRBJ2-7 matches the end of the DNA better, so the J call may be wrong. The germline gives CDR1 MNHEY, CDR2 SVGAGI. This CDR3 region has 14 residues. CDR3 sequence reads: CASRADRGTYEQYF. The CDR3 DNA follows: TGTGCCAGCAGAGCGGACAGGGGGACCTACGAGCAGTACTTC.

This chain connects TRBV28 to TRBJ2-5; 10 bases match TRBD2. The length of the CDR3 is 15 residues. Germline V lookup: CDR1 MDHEN, CDR2 SYDVKM. J lost 5 bases, V lost 3 bases, and 6 bases had no gene match. The CDR3 loop reads CASSFSGRFIETQYF. The CDR3 nucleotides are TGTGCCAGCAGTTTTAGCGGGAGGTTCATTGAGACCCAGTACTTC.

This clone was recorded only once. The rearrangement links TRBV2 to TRBJ2-5; D perhaps matches TRBD1 (6 bases). Germline CDR1 reads SNHLY; CDR2 reads FYNNEI. This CDR3 comprises 15 residues. Trimming took 5 bases from V and 1 from J, leaving 14 bases between them. The CDR3 is CASSNRGQIQETQYF. The CDR3 nucleotides are TGTGCCAGCAGTAACCGTGGACAGATCCAAGAGACCCAGTACTTC.

The CDR3 is CASSLATPYEQYF. The CDR3 nucleotides read TGTGCCAGCAGTTTAGCGACACCCTACGAGCAGTACTTC. This chain connects TRBV27 to TRBJ2-5; D is ambiguous. The end of the DNA aligns better with TRBJ2-7, so the J call may be wrong. Germline V gene sequence: CDR1 MNHEY, CDR2 SMNVEV (reference sequence). This CDR3 has 13 amino acids.

For this clone: A junction end diverges from the germline sequence, so it may reflect a read error. The chain is built from TRBV19 and TRBJ2-7, with 9 bases that match TRBD2. Germline CDR1 reads LNHDA; CDR2 reads SQIVND (reference sequence). The CDR3 consists of 18 residues. CDR3 nucleotides: TGTGCCAGTAGTACTCAGGCCTCTAGCGGGATAAGCTCCTACGAACAGTACTTC. This sequence encodes CASSTQASSGISSYEQYF.

This chain connects TRBV28 to TRBJ1-4; a possible D gene is TRBD1 (6 bases). The length of the CDR3 is 14 residues. V lost 8 bases and J lost 4, with 14 bases in between. Germline CDR1 is MDHEN and CDR2 is SYDVKM. The CDR3 DNA reads TGTGCCAGCTCAGGGGTGAATAGTAATGAAAAACTGTTTTTT. As protein: CASSGVNSNEKLFF.

CDR3 nucleotide sequence: TGTGCCAGTGGACAGGGCGTAGCCAAAAACATTCAGTACTTC. Its protein product is CASGQGVAKNIQYF. V and J are TRBV19 and TRBJ2-4; 8 bases fit TRBD1. The CDR3 spans 14 residues. Germline assignment: CDR1 LNHDA and CDR2 SQIVND (reference sequence). Trimming at V came to 8 bases and at J to 0 bases, leaving 3 bases not matched to a gene.

This sequence joins TRBV6-1 and TRBJ1-5, with D perhaps matching TRBD1 (6 bases). CDR1 and CDR2 (germline): MNHNS, SASEGT. CDR3 length: 15 amino acids. Trimming stripped 5 bases from V and 0 bases from J, with 11 bases between. The CDR3 DNA sequence: TGTGCCAGCAGTTGGGAACAGGGTAGCAATCAGCCCCAGCATTTT. The encoded protein is CASSWEQGSNQPQHF.

The genes are TRBV28 and TRBJ1-2; tentative D call: TRBD1 (5 bases). CDR1 MDHEN and CDR2 SYDVKM come from the germline V gene. Trimming took 3 bases from V and 9 from J, leaving 11 bases between them. This CDR3 spans 12 amino acids. CDR3 protein: CASSLTEQSYTF. CDR3 DNA sequence: TGTGCCAGCAGTTTGACAGAACAGAGCTACACCTTC.

The genes are TRBV30 and TRBJ2-2; D is possibly TRBD2 (7 bases). Germline CDR1 and CDR2: GTSNPN and SVGIG (reference sequence). Trimming pared 4 bases from V and 3 bases from J, leaving 15 bases between. The CDR3 has 15 amino acids. Here the CDR3 DNA reads TGTGCCTGGAAGGGGGGGCTAGCCTACACCGGGGAGCTGTTTTTT. As protein: CAWKGGLAYTGELFF. Looking up the rest from reference TRBV30 and TRBJ2-2 gives the full variable domain: SQTIHQWPATLVQPVGSPLSLECTVEGTSNPNLYWYRQAAGRGLQLLFYSVGIGQISSEVPQNLSASRPQDRQFILSSKKLLLSDSGFYLCAWKGGLAYTGELFFGEGSRLTVL.